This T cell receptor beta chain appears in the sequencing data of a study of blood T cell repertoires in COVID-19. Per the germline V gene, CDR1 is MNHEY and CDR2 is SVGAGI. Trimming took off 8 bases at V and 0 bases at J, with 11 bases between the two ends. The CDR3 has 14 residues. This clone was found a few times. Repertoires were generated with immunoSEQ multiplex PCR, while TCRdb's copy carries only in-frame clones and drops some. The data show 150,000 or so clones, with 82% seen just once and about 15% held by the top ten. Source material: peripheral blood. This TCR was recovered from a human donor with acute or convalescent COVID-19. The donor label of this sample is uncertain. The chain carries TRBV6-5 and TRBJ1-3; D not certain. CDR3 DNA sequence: TGTGCCAGCTCTGTGGCGGCCTCTGGAAACACCATATATTTT. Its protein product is CASSVAASGNTIYF.